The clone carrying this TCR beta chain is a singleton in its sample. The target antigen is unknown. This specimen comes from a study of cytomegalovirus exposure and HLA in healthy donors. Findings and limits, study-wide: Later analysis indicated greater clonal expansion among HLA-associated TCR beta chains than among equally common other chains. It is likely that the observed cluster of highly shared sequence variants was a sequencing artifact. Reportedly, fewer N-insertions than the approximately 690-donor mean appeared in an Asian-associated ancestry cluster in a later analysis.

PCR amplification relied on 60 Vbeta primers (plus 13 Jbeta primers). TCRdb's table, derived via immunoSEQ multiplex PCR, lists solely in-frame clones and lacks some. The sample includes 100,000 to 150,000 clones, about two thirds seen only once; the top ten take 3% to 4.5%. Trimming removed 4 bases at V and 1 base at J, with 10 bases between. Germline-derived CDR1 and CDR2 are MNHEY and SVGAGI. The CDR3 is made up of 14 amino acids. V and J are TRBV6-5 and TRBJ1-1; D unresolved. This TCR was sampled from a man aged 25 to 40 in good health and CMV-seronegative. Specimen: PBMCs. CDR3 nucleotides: TGTGCCAGCAGTTGGAGGGAGGGGAACACTGAAGCTTTCTTT. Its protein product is CASSWREGNTEAFF.